The 15 T cell receptor beta chains below all came from one sample that was sequenced in a study of T cell repertoires in cytomegalovirus infection. TCRdb called the reads again in MiXCR, with one record for every CDR3 protein. The sample carries more than 650,000 distinct CDR3 sequences, 35% recorded once. The sequenced sample consisted of PBMCs. The receptor set was obtained from a human donor in good health (CMV status not recorded). Some clones in this sample may be carry-over from other donors' samples.

Details on this clonotype: This may be a read error: a much more frequent sequence differs by one nucleotide. The J gene is TRBJ2-3, the V gene TRBV25-1, with a weak D call TRBD2 (5 bases). Deletions cut 3 bases from V and 7 bases from J, with 14 bases between. The germline CDR1 and CDR2 sequences are MGHDK and SYGVNS. The CDR3 loop spans 14 amino acids. The CDR3 is CASSERARAYTQYF. The DNA of the CDR3 is TGTGCCAGCAGTGAGAGGGCGAGGGCATATACGCAGTATTTT.

For this clonotype: An end of the junction differs from the germline gene, which may be a read error. The V gene is TRBV5-4, the J gene TRBJ1-1; 9 nucleotides agree with TRBD1. Germline V lookup: CDR1 SGHNT, CDR2 YYREEE (reference sequence). The CDR3 sequence is 15 residues long. CDR3 coding DNA: TGTGCCAGCAGCGGGAACAGGGGGCGGAGAACTGAAGATTTCTTT. Translation gives CASSGNRGRRTEDFF.

The rearrangement joins TRBV10-1 to TRBJ1-1, with D possibly matching TRBD1 (5 bases). Per the germline V gene, CDR1 is WNHNN and CDR2 is SYGVQD (reference sequence). This CDR3 has 14 amino acids. Trimming left V 3 bases short and J 8 bases short, with 16 bases between. The CDR3 DNA is TGCGCCAGCAGTGACTCGGGGATGGGGACGGAAGCTTTCTTT. Translating it yields CASSDSGMGTEAFF.

The rearrangement joins TRBV6-8 to TRBJ1-1, with 8 bases matching TRBD1. The CDR3 spans 15 residues. V lost 7 bases, J lost 0 bases, and 7 bases stayed unmatched. In germline, CDR1 is MNHGY, CDR2 SAAAGT. The CDR3 nucleotides read TGTGCCAGCACCTTACAGGGGGGCATGAACACTGAAGCTTTCTTT. This gives the protein CASTLQGGMNTEAFF.

The chain is built from TRBV18 and TRBJ2-1; D ambiguous. V lost 6 bases and J 14 bases, leaving 20 bases between the germline ends. The CDR3 totals 13 residues. CDR1 is KGHSH and CDR2 is LQKENI in the germline V gene. The CDR3: CASSGVGRSTEFF. DNA for the CDR3: TGTGCCAGCTCTGGCGTGGGCAGATCAACAGAGTTCTTC.

The rearrangement joins TRBV25-1 to TRBJ2-1; tentatively, D is TRBD1 or TRBD2 (7 bases each). The germline V gene encodes CDR1 MGHDK and CDR2 SYGVNS. This CDR3 comprises 16 residues. The ends were cut back, 4 bases at V and 7 bases at J, with 20 bases in the middle. CDR3 coding DNA: TGTGCCAGCAGTGCCCTAGGGGAGGGGGCGCGGAATGAGCAGTTCTTC. Translation: CASSALGEGARNEQFF. The full variable domain, completed using reference TRBV25-1 and TRBJ2-1, is EADIYQTPRYLVIGTGKKITLECSQTMGHDKMYWYQQDPGMELHLIHYSYGVNSTEKGDLSSESTVSRIRTEHFPLTLESARPSHTSQYLCASSALGEGARNEQFFGPGTRLTVL.

V usage is TRBV2 and J usage is TRBJ1-4; D not resolved. V was clipped by 7 bases and J by 5 bases, with 11 bases between them. This CDR3 has 13 residues. In germline, CDR1 is SNHLY, CDR2 FYNNEI. The CDR3 nucleotides are TGTGCCAGCAAACCTCAGATAAATGAAAAACTGTTTTTT. Protein sequence: CASKPQINEKLFF.

In its sample, this clonotype was seen a few times. This chain links TRBV7-3 with TRBJ2-1; 12 bases line up with TRBD2. J gave up 9 bases and V 5 bases, and 11 bases lay outside the gene matches. Germline lookup yields CDR1 SGHTA and CDR2 FQGTGA. The CDR3 sequence is 16 residues long. This chain's CDR3 is CASSPGPSGGAGEQFF. CDR3 nucleotide sequence: TGTGCCAGCAGCCCTGGCCCTAGCGGGGGGGCGGGTGAGCAGTTCTTC.

The chain links TRBV7-9 to TRBJ2-7; D not certain. CDR1 is SEHNR and CDR2 is FQNEAQ in the germline V gene (reference sequence). V lost 5 bases to trimming and J lost 5 bases, with 7 bases between them. The CDR3 contains 11 residues. The CDR3 sequence: CASSRSDEQYF. The CDR3 DNA follows: TGTGCCAGCAGCCGCAGTGACGAGCAGTACTTC.

For this clonotype: The junction does not match germline at one end; this may be a read error. The chain recombines TRBV7-6 with TRBJ2-5; TRBD2 is a possible D gene (7 bases). Germline assignment: CDR1 SGHVS and CDR2 FNYEAQ. The CDR3 length is 14 residues. The CDR3 sequence is CASTLRGGLETQYF. As DNA, the CDR3 is TGTGCCAGCACCTTAAGGGGGGGCTTGGAGACCCAGTACTTC.

V and J are TRBV12-3 or TRBV12-4 and TRBJ1-5; TRBD1 matches 10 bases. V lost 5 bases to trimming and J lost 6 bases; unmatched junction nucleotides: 10. The CDR3 is 16 residues long. CDR3 DNA: TGTGCCAGCAGTCCGGGGGACAGGGGAGCGGCTCAGCCCCAGCATTTT. Protein sequence: CASSPGDRGAAQPQHF.

In this sample, this clonotype turned up a few times. CDR3 bases: TGTGCCAGCAGCCCCGGGACTAGCGTCCCAGATACGCAGTATTTT. Residues: CASSPGTSVPDTQYF. J is TRBJ2-3 and V is TRBV7-6, with 10 bases that match TRBD2. This CDR3 region has 15 residues. The trim removed 5 bases at V and 4 bases at J, leaving 6 bases unmatched. Per germline, CDR1 SGHVS and CDR2 FNYEAQ.

Concerning this clonotype itself: This is likely a read error, given that the CDR3 carries no conserved phenylalanine or tryptophan at its end. This chain joins TRBV6-6 and TRBJ2-5; 16 bases fit TRBD2. Germline V gene sequence: CDR1 MNHNY, CDR2 SVGAGI (reference sequence). Losses at the gene ends were 7 bases for V and 3 bases for J; bases not matched to a gene: 17. There are 20 residues in the CDR3. CDR3 in amino acids: CASTRFRPGTSGRAKETQYC. The CDR3 DNA follows: TGTGCCAGCACTCGATTCAGACCCGGGACTAGCGGGAGGGCCAAAGAGACCCAGTACTGC.

V gene TRBV19 combines with J gene TRBJ2-3; D might be TRBD2 (5 bases). The CDR3 is 14 residues long. V was pared by 10 bases and J by 4 bases, with 18 bases between. Germline V lookup: CDR1 LNHDA, CDR2 SQIVND (reference sequence). The CDR3 sequence: CATEPRGSADTQYF. In DNA, the CDR3 is TGTGCCACCGAGCCTCGGGGTAGCGCAGATACGCAGTATTTT.

The chain recombines TRBV5-4 with TRBJ2-7, with a weak D call TRBD1 (6 bases). This CDR3 comprises 16 residues. Per the germline V gene, CDR1 is SGHNT and CDR2 is YYREEE (reference sequence). V was trimmed by 5 bases and J by 0 bases, leaving 18 bases between them. This chain's CDR3 is CASSGSGHPSSYEQYF. Written as DNA, the CDR3 is TGTGCCAGCAGTGGGTCGGGACACCCGTCCTCCTACGAGCAGTACTTC.